A selection of T cell receptor beta chains follows, all from one sample in a study of identical twins. TCRdb re-analysed the 5' RACE reads in MiXCR, keeping a single row per CDR3 protein. Of about 220,000 distinct CDR3 sequences detected, 7.5% appear once; the ten largest clones hold approximately 2%. These data also featured in a second study, about yellow fever vaccine responses in identical twins.

Sequencing was performed on memory (CD45RO+) T cells sorted from blood. These receptor sequences come from a woman aged 18-29 years in good health. Both conserved end residues are part of each CDR3. Each record gives: V gene, clone size, D gene, J gene, CDR3 protein, CDR3 DNA. A D gene is named only where the DNA matches it firmly. Rows may omit the clone size; those that give it use once, few, many or a size class.

TRBV18,many,.,TRBJ2-7,CASSPSLGLLYEQYF,TGTGCCAGCTCACCATCCTTGGGCTTACTCTACGAGCAGTACTTC
TRBV7-8,few,.,TRBJ2-2,CASSIGQLNTGELFF,TGTGCCAGCAGCATCGGACAGTTAAACACCGGGGAGCTGTTTTTT
TRBV6-2/TRBV6-3,.,TRBD2,TRBJ2-1,CASSYSRTSGSHEQFF,TGTGCCAGCAGTTACTCGAGGACTAGCGGGAGTCATGAGCAGTTCTTC
TRBV28,few,.,TRBJ2-3,CASSPPGPDTQYF,TGTGCCAGCAGTCCGCCCGGGCCGGATACGCAGTATTTT
TRBV29-1,many,.,TRBJ2-2,CSVLPDQNTGELFF,TGCAGCGTCCTCCCGGACCAGAACACCGGGGAGCTGTTTTTT
TRBV28,.,TRBD1,TRBJ2-6,CASSTGTGGGVLTF,TGTGCCAGCAGTACGGGGACAGGGGGCGGCGTCCTGACTTTC
TRBV5-1,many,TRBD1,TRBJ2-5,CASSSLQGALGETQYF,TGCGCCAGCAGCTCGTTACAGGGGGCCCTGGGGGAGACCCAGTACTTC
TRBV20-1,.,.,TRBJ2-5,CSAGPGLAETQYF,TGCAGTGCCGGACCCGGGTTAGCGGAGACCCAGTACTTC
TRBV10-3,few,TRBD2,TRBJ2-3,CAISAIAGSATDTQYF,TGTGCCATCAGTGCTATAGCGGGTTCCGCCACAGATACGCAGTATTTT
TRBV7-9,.,TRBD1,TRBJ2-5,CASSPTRDSQETQYF,TGTGCCAGCAGCCCTACCCGGGACAGCCAAGAGACCCAGTACTTC
TRBV2,few,.,TRBJ2-1,CASSGSQGYNEQFF,TGTGCCAGCAGTGGTAGCCAGGGGTACAATGAGCAGTTCTTC
TRBV6-1,.,.,TRBJ1-2,CASSRTGPYGYTF,TGTGCCAGCAGTAGGACGGGTCCGTATGGCTACACCTTC
TRBV18,.,.,TRBJ2-5,CASSPRVFGETQYF,TGTGCCAGCTCACCAAGGGTTTTTGGAGAGACCCAGTACTTC
TRBV20-1,few,TRBD2,TRBJ2-2,CSPRLAGVTGELFF,TGCAGTCCTAGACTAGCGGGAGTTACCGGGGAGCTGTTTTTT
TRBV9,.,TRBD2,TRBJ2-1,CASSVDPSGRRNEQFF,TGTGCCAGCAGCGTAGATCCTAGCGGGAGGAGAAATGAGCAGTTCTTC
TRBV29-1,many,.,TRBJ2-5,CSVDSSGGLTGIQETQYF,TGCAGCGTTGATTCGTCGGGGGGCTTGACGGGCATCCAAGAGACCCAGTACTTC
TRBV5-1,many,.,TRBJ1-2,CASIDRNYGYTF,TGCGCCAGCATCGACAGGAACTATGGCTACACCTTC
TRBV29-1,many,TRBD2,TRBJ2-3,CSVELSGGFADTQYF,TGCAGCGTTGAGCTTAGCGGGGGGTTTGCAGATACGCAGTATTTT
TRBV20-1,many,.,TRBJ1-1,CSAFTGKGTEAFF,TGCAGTGCTTTTACAGGGAAAGGTACTGAAGCTTTCTTT
TRBV29-1,many,.,TRBJ2-7,CSAASRAYEQYF,TGCAGCGCCGCCAGCAGAGCCTACGAGCAGTACTTC
TRBV5-4,.,.,TRBJ2-3,CASSKAQKTDTQYF,TGTGCCAGCAGCAAAGCCCAGAAGACAGATACGCAGTATTTT
TRBV20-1,.,.,TRBJ2-1,CSASNLVGVNGNEQFF,TGCAGTGCTAGTAATCTGGTGGGGGTTAACGGCAATGAGCAGTTCTTC
TRBV4-1,.,TRBD1,TRBJ1-2,CASSQTGDLGYTF,TGCGCCAGCAGCCAAACAGGGGATCTTGGCTACACCTTC
TRBV18,.,.,TRBJ1-1,CASSPDILGANTEAFF,TGTGCCAGCTCACCAGACATACTGGGGGCGAACACTGAAGCTTTCTTT
TRBV29-1,many,TRBD1,TRBJ2-3,CSVEGDRGPGDTQYF,TGCAGCGTTGAGGGGGACAGGGGGCCGGGAGATACGCAGTATTTT